Following are 2 T cell receptor beta chains from one sample sequenced in a study of blood T cell repertoires in COVID-19. The table came from immunoSEQ multiplex PCR; TCRdb's copy has only in-frame clones and leaves some out. Among fewer than 400,000 clones listed, roughly 88% were seen once. Sequencing was done on a sample of PBMCs or T cells enriched from blood (not recorded which). The receptors derive from a man aged 25 to 40 who had recovered from COVID-19.

The rearrangement uses TRBV7-3 and TRBJ1-1; no clear D gene. The CDR3 is 15 residues long. Trimming took 2 bases from V and 0 from J, leaving 10 bases between them. Germline CDR1 SGHTA, CDR2 FQGTGA. CDR3 loop: CASSLYGLMNTEAFF. The CDR3 DNA reads as TGTGCCAGCAGCTTATATGGACTCATGAACACTGAAGCTTTCTTT.

V gene TRBV5-5 combines with J gene TRBJ2-5, with a weak D call TRBD1 (7 bases). Germline V lookup: CDR1 SGHKS, CDR2 YYEKEE (reference sequence). CDR3 length: 15 amino acids. The V and J ends lost 0 bases and 5 bases respectively, with 14 bases between them. CDR3 coding DNA: TGTGCCAGCAGCTTGGAGGCAGGGGGGACGGAGACCCAGTACTTC. Translation gives CASSLEAGGTETQYF.